These T cell receptor beta chains were read from a single sample in a study of cytomegalovirus exposure and HLA in healthy donors. The protocol was immunoSEQ multiplex PCR, while the TCRdb copy is restricted to in-frame clones and leaves out a portion. The repertoire consists of 130,000 or so clones, with just under 75% occurring once and the leading ten covering 5.5% to 7%. Sequencing was carried out using PBMCs. The receptor source for this set is a man aged 40-49 years in good health and CMV-seropositive. Both conserved end residues are part of each CDR3. Each record gives: V gene, D gene, J gene, clone size, CDR3 protein, CDR3 DNA. The D gene is left open where the match is weak. Some rows have no size entry. The others give once, few or many, or a class for an expanded clone.

TRBV27,TRBD1,TRBJ2-7,.,CASSSPGQAYEQYF,TGTGCCAGCAGTTCACCGGGACAGGCCTACGAGCAGTACTTC
TRBV18,.,TRBJ1-3,once,CASSPGTGSSGNTIYF,TGTGCCAGCTCACCGGGGACTGGAAGCTCTGGAAACACCATATATTTT
TRBV5-1,TRBD1,TRBJ1-1,few,CASSRGQNMNTEAFF,TGCGCCAGCAGCCGGGGACAGAACATGAACACTGAAGCTTTCTTT
TRBV4-2,.,TRBJ2-6,few,CASSPTGSGANVLTF,TGTGCCAGCAGCCCAACGGGCTCTGGGGCCAACGTCCTGACTTTC
TRBV11-3,.,TRBJ2-1,.,CASSLDGNEQFF,TGTGCCAGCAGCTTAGACGGCAATGAGCAGTTCTTC
TRBV6-5,.,TRBJ2-7,.,CASSYDPVTSEQYF,TGTGCCAGCAGCTACGATCCAGTCACGTCCGAGCAGTACTTC
TRBV30,TRBD2,TRBJ2-2,once,CAWSSTGTSGGLSGELFF,TGTGCCTGGAGTTCGACGGGGACTAGCGGGGGGTTAAGCGGGGAGCTGTTTTTT
TRBV29-1,TRBD1,TRBJ1-2,.,CSVVRTGGFYGYTF,TGCAGCGTCGTCCGGACAGGGGGCTTCTATGGCTACACCTTC
TRBV19,.,TRBJ1-3,.,CASSDPDTAGNTIYF,TGTGCCAGTAGTGACCCGGACACCGCTGGAAACACCATATATTTT
TRBV14,.,TRBJ1-4,.,CASSQVGGSGKLFF,TGTGCCAGCAGCCAAGTTGGAGGTTCGGGAAAACTGTTTTTT
TRBV25-1,TRBD2,TRBJ2-1,.,CASSEFGGARFF,TGTGCCAGCAGTGAATTCGGGGGGGCTAGGTTCTTC
TRBV4-1,.,TRBJ2-5,.,CASSQNGRLEETQYF,TGCGCCAGCAGCCAGAACGGGAGACTAGAAGAGACCCAGTACTTC
TRBV6-5,.,TRBJ1-5,few,CASSYRGGGQPQHF,TGTGCCAGCAGTTATCGAGGGGGTGGACAGCCCCAGCATTTT
TRBV30,.,TRBJ1-2,.,CAWSGQAYTF,TGTGCCTGGAGTGGACAGGCCTACACCTTC
TRBV27,.,TRBJ2-5,.,CASRRITQETQYF,TGTGCCAGCAGGAGAATCACCCAAGAGACCCAGTACTTC
TRBV28,TRBD1,TRBJ2-5,.,CASSPTGTDAFQETQYF,TGTGCCAGCAGTCCCACGGGGACAGATGCATTCCAAGAGACCCAGTACTTC
TRBV28,TRBD2,TRBJ2-7,.,CASSLAGGRDYEQYF,TGTGCCAGCAGCCTAGCGGGAGGCAGAGACTACGAGCAGTACTTC
TRBV28,TRBD1,TRBJ2-7,.,CASRLQGADYEQYF,TGTGCCAGCAGGTTACAGGGGGCCGACTACGAGCAGTACTTC
TRBV7-9,TRBD1,TRBJ1-1,.,CASSATRGSGTEAFF,TGTGCCAGCAGCGCGACCAGGGGGAGTGGTACTGAAGCTTTCTTT
TRBV28,.,TRBJ1-2,.,CASSFGHTNYGYTF,TGTGCCAGCAGTTTCGGACATACTAACTATGGCTACACCTTC
TRBV7-9,.,TRBJ1-1,.,CASSSSRGRDTEAFF,TGTGCCAGCAGCTCTAGTAGGGGCCGAGACACTGAAGCTTTCTTT
TRBV19,TRBD1,TRBJ1-3,.,CASTPTGDGNTIYF,TGTGCCAGTACTCCGACAGGGGATGGAAACACCATATATTTT
TRBV28,.,TRBJ1-5,.,CASSPVKGINQPQHF,TGTGCCAGCAGCCCTGTAAAGGGGATAAATCAGCCCCAGCATTTT
TRBV4-1,.,TRBJ2-1,.,CASSQVRTTYNEQFF,TGCGCCAGCAGCCAAGTGAGAACCACTTACAATGAGCAGTTCTTC
TRBV4-1,.,TRBJ2-2,.,CASSQYGDTGELFF,TGCGCCAGCAGCCAATACGGGGACACCGGGGAGCTGTTTTTT
TRBV15,.,TRBJ1-4,.,CATSRIDRRTNEKLFF,TGTGCCACCAGCAGGATAGACCGGCGGACTAATGAAAAACTGTTTTTT
TRBV10-1,TRBD2,TRBJ2-4,.,CASSEQKREAKNIQYF,TGCGCCAGCAGTGAGCAGAAGCGGGAAGCCAAAAACATTCAGTACTTC
TRBV4-1,.,TRBJ1-4,few,CASSQGPGLGEKLFF,TGCGCCAGCAGCCAAGGTCCAGGGCTCGGGGAAAAACTGTTTTTT
TRBV6-6,TRBD1,TRBJ2-5,.,CASSSGQGAQETQYF,TGTGCCAGCAGTTCGGGACAGGGGGCCCAAGAGACCCAGTACTTC
TRBV5-4,TRBD1,TRBJ2-7,.,CASSPRTGGDAYEQYF,TGTGCCAGCAGCCCACGGACAGGGGGCGATGCCTACGAGCAGTACTTC
TRBV11-2,.,TRBJ1-3,.,CASSLDPGVDTIYF,TGTGCCAGCAGCTTAGATCCAGGGGTGGACACCATATATTTT
TRBV7-6,TRBD1,TRBJ1-1,.,CASSIQGVNTEAFF,TGTGCCAGCAGCATACAGGGGGTGAACACTGAAGCTTTCTTT
TRBV5-6,.,TRBJ2-7,.,CASSSVSYEQYF,TGTGCCAGCAGCTCTGTCTCCTACGAGCAGTACTTC
TRBV5-4,TRBD1,TRBJ1-6,.,CASSFDRGGSPLHF,TGTGCCAGCAGCTTCGACAGGGGAGGTTCACCCCTCCACTTT
TRBV2,TRBD2,TRBJ2-1,.,CASREEQRGGFRQFF,TGTGCCAGCAGGGAAGAGCAGCGGGGGGGCTTTAGGCAGTTCTTC
TRBV19,TRBD1,TRBJ2-7,few,CASSDPRTGNYEQYF,TGTGCCAGTAGTGACCCCCGGACAGGGAACTACGAGCAGTACTTC
TRBV28,TRBD1,TRBJ1-1,.,CARRTGGTEAFF,TGTGCCAGGCGTACAGGGGGCACTGAAGCTTTCTTT
TRBV27,.,TRBJ2-7,once,CASSQGGTYEQYF,TGTGCCAGCAGCCAAGGAGGGACCTACGAGCAGTACTTC
TRBV6-5,TRBD2,TRBJ2-3,.,CASKPSGGTDTQYF,TGTGCCAGCAAACCTAGCGGGGGGACAGATACGCAGTATTTT
TRBV30,.,TRBJ2-4,once,CAWGRDNKNIQYF,TGTGCCTGGGGCCGGGACAACAAAAACATTCAGTACTTC
TRBV28,TRBD2,TRBJ2-1,.,CASRTSGSINEQFF,TGTGCCAGCAGGACTAGCGGGAGTATCAATGAGCAGTTCTTC
TRBV18,TRBD1,TRBJ2-2,.,CASSARTGRTGELFF,TGTGCCAGCTCAGCTCGGACAGGAAGGACCGGGGAGCTGTTTTTT
TRBV7-8,TRBD1,TRBJ2-7,once,CASSLYRGEYEQYF,TGTGCCAGCAGTCTGTACAGGGGAGAATACGAGCAGTACTTC
TRBV6-1,TRBD2,TRBJ2-1,few,CASSELAGSYNEQFF,TGTGCCAGCAGTGAACTAGCGGGCTCCTACAATGAGCAGTTCTTC
TRBV4-1,.,TRBJ2-7,.,CASSQAFRVADSEQYF,TGCGCCAGCAGCCAAGCATTTAGGGTGGCGGACAGCGAGCAGTACTTC
TRBV15,.,TRBJ2-7,.,CATSREGGYEQYF,TGTGCCACCAGCAGAGAGGGAGGTTACGAGCAGTACTTC
TRBV2,TRBD1,TRBJ1-2,.,CASSRDRESYGYTF,TGTGCCAGCAGTAGGGACAGGGAGAGCTATGGCTACACCTTC
TRBV7-9,.,TRBJ2-3,.,CASSRLAEKVKDTQYF,TGTGCCAGCAGTCGGCTAGCAGAGAAGGTGAAAGATACGCAGTATTTT
TRBV18,TRBD1,TRBJ2-2,.,CASLSGTGSTGELFF,TGTGCCAGCTTATCCGGGACAGGGTCCACCGGGGAGCTGTTTTTT
TRBV6-5,TRBD1,TRBJ2-7,.,CASSSRDRVFEQYF,TGTGCCAGCAGTTCCCGGGACAGGGTCTTCGAGCAGTACTTC
TRBV9,.,TRBJ1-1,.,CASSVLVGQDTEAFF,TGTGCCAGCAGCGTACTTGTGGGTCAGGACACTGAAGCTTTCTTT
TRBV7-9,TRBD2,TRBJ2-7,few,CASSRGGQQYF,TGTGCCAGCAGCCGGGGGGGGCAGCAGTACTTC
TRBV5-1,.,TRBJ2-1,once,CASSLGTISYNEQFF,TGCGCCAGCAGCCTTGGTACTATATCCTACAATGAGCAGTTCTTC